Here is one T cell receptor beta chain with its context. Its antigen is unidentified. As the CDR3 is not closed by the conserved phenylalanine or tryptophan, this likely results from a read error. The limits of the CDR3 on the DNA are not certain, so only TCRdb's listed CDR3 is given. These data come from a study of OX40 agonist ivuxolimab in advanced cancers. Study in general: Patients in the trial were receiving intravenous ivuxolimab every 2 weeks, at doses of 0.01 to 10 mg/kg. Two patients with cutaneous melanoma and one with hepatocellular carcinoma, three in total, showed partial responses. General study findings and limits: Antigen specificity remained undetermined for the expanded peripheral T cells. The 0.1-3.0 mg/kg partial responders had among the lowest clonal expansion.

CDR1 and CDR2 from the germline V gene are WNHNN and SYGVQD (reference sequence). Ends included, the CDR3 has 11 residues. Repertoires were generated with immunoSEQ multiplex PCR, while TCRdb's copy carries only in-frame clones and drops some. The top ten clones hold 0.76% of a sample with fewer than 90,000 clones, about 86% of them seen once. The receptor was derived from an adult with an advanced solid tumor such as melanoma, head and neck, liver or kidney cancer. J is TRBJ2-3 and V is TRBV10-1; the table names TRBD2, a call not compared with the DNA. The sample in question was CD4+ or CD8+ T cells sorted from blood, obtained in a trial of the OX40 agonist ivuxolimab. The CDR3: CASSEPPTRGN.